Sequencing of this T cell receptor (beta chain) was carried out in a study of CD4 T cells in relation to SARS-CoV-2 and coronaviruses. Looking at the study overall: PBMCs were cultured with antigen for roughly nine days before TCR beta sequencing. Whole-study findings and limits: SARS-CoV-2-driven expansion was significantly weaker in crossreactive than monoreactive clones. No crossreactivity against non-spike viral proteins was tested here.

Before the COVID-19 pandemic, during about 2010-2019, CD4+ T cells were taken from unexposed donors. CD4+ T cells were isolated from the cells after nine to eleven days of culture. On days 3 and 7, cultures got half fresh IL-2 medium. On this clone: What it binds is unknown.

TCRdb keeps only in-frame clones here, not all; method: immunoSEQ multiplex PCR. The repertoire has about 22,000 clones, about 73% of them found once; the top ten carry around 20%. Trimming took 2 bases from V and 1 from J; bases not matched to a gene: 5. This CDR3 is built from 15 residues. Germline-derived CDR1 and CDR2 are SGHRS and YFSETQ. Sequenced input: CD4+ T cells from PBMCs, cultured in vitro. V gene TRBV5-1 combines with J gene TRBJ1-2, with 7 bases aligning to TRBD1. The clonotype was recovered from a human donor in good health. In nucleotides, the CDR3 is TGCGCCAGCAGCTTCGAACAGGGGAATAACTATGGCTACACCTTC. Protein sequence: CASSFEQGNNYGYTF.